This T cell receptor (beta chain) is drawn from a study of response to subunit inactivated influenza vaccine. TCRdb reanalysed the RT-PCR reads using MiXCR and keeps one entry per CDR3 protein. The profile covers around 300,000 distinct CDR3 sequences, with approximately 21% appearing a single time and over 9% taken by the ten largest. Study outcomes and limitations: Authors suggested each seasonal influenza vaccination recruits few new T cells.

On this clonotype: Its specificity is not known.

V gave up 2 bases and J gave up 3 bases, with 10 bases separating them. The CDR3 runs 14 residues. The sample was PBMCs from blood, taken roughly 20 months after vaccination. The V and J genes are TRBV12-3 or TRBV12-4 and TRBJ1-1; D possibly corresponds to TRBD1 (5 bases). The source is a man between 50 and 75 years old who received an inactivated influenza vaccine. The CDR3 bases are TGTGCCAGCAGTTTAACCCCGGGGGACACTGAAGCTTTCTTT. It codes for CASSLTPGDTEAFF.